Below, 19 T cell receptor beta chains from the same sample are listed, as sequenced in a study of blood T cell repertoires in COVID-19. TCRdb's table, derived via immunoSEQ multiplex PCR, lists solely in-frame clones and lacks some. The sample carries roughly 200,000 clones, 89% recorded once. Sequenced: PBMCs or T cells enriched from blood (not recorded which). The receptors derive from a woman between 35 and 50 years old with acute COVID-19.

The genes are TRBV7-2 and TRBJ2-3, with a weak D call TRBD2 (6 bases). Germline CDR1 and CDR2: SGHTA and FQGNSA. The V end was cut by 8 bases, the J end by 2 bases, with 17 bases between. This CDR3 has 15 residues. The CDR3 DNA sequence: TGTGCCAGCGAGCTCCGGGGACTGATCACAGATACGCAGTATTTT. Its translation: CASELRGLITDTQYF.

The CDR3 spells CAISEVSSGSYRDEQYF. CDR3 nucleotide sequence: TGTGCCATCAGTGAGGTATCTAGCGGGAGTTACCGGGACGAGCAGTACTTC. The chain uses TRBV10-3 and TRBJ2-7; 10 nucleotides align to TRBD2. The CDR3 consists of 17 residues. After removal of 2 bases from V and 5 bases from J, the junction contained 12 bases not matched to a gene. Germline V gene sequence: CDR1 ENHRY, CDR2 SYGVKD.

This clone was seen once. The CDR3 region has the DNA TGTGCCAGCCGAAACCACCAGACAGGGGACTCTGGAAACACCATATATTTT. This encodes CASRNHQTGDSGNTIYF. This sequence joins TRBV3-1 (or the pseudogene TRBV3-2) and TRBJ1-3, with TRBD1 matching 8 bases. The trim removed 8 bases at V and 0 bases at J, leaving 12 bases unmatched. The CDR3 runs to 17 residues. Germline loops: CDR1 LGHDT, CDR2 YNNKEL (reference sequence).

The chain has TRBV7-2 and TRBJ2-1; 7 bases align to TRBD2. V lost 5 bases, J lost 7 bases, and 20 bases stayed unmatched. Germline V gives CDR1 SGHTA, CDR2 FQGNSA. The CDR3 is 18 residues long. Written as DNA, the CDR3 is TGTGCCAGCAGCCAAATCCGCCTACGGGAGGAATTGGGGAATGAGCAGTTCTTC. As protein: CASSQIRLREELGNEQFF.

The chain recombines TRBV5-4 with TRBJ1-1; the D is unclear. The CDR3 length is 14 residues. CDR1 is SGHNT, CDR2 YYREEE, per germline (reference sequence). V lost 2 bases, J lost 0 bases, and 8 bases lay in between. CDR3 nucleotide sequence: TGTGCCAGCAGCTTTGAGGTGTTGAACACTGAAGCTTTCTTT. It is translated as CASSFEVLNTEAFF.

The J gene is TRBJ2-7, the V gene TRBV5-1; D is possibly TRBD1 (8 bases). This CDR3 region has 14 residues. Germline V CDR1 and CDR2: SGHRS, YFSETQ. V was pared by 1 base and J by 3 bases, with 11 bases between. The CDR3 nucleotides read TGCGCCAGCAGCTTGAACAGGGGGGGCTACGAGCAGTACTTC. It is translated as CASSLNRGGYEQYF.

CDR3 protein: CASSDGEFSPLHF. The CDR3 DNA is TGTGCCAGCAGTGACGGGGAGTTTTCACCCCTCCACTTT. The gene calls are TRBV2 and TRBJ1-6; D is uncertain. In germline, CDR1 is SNHLY, CDR2 FYNNEI. V lost 3 bases, J lost 9 bases, and 9 bases lay in between. The CDR3 totals 13 residues.

The chain combines TRBV9 with TRBJ1-2; D is unresolved. The CDR3 is 15 residues long. The germline V and J ends were trimmed by 0 bases and 0 bases, with 9 bases remaining between them. The germline V gene encodes CDR1 SGDLS and CDR2 YYNGEE. CDR3 protein: CASSVGAETNYGYTF. In nucleotides, the CDR3 is TGTGCCAGCAGCGTAGGGGCAGAGACTAACTATGGCTACACCTTC.

The gene calls are TRBV20-1 and TRBJ2-1; D not certain. Germline loops: CDR1 DFQATT, CDR2 SNEGSKA (reference sequence). This CDR3 region has 11 residues. V was clipped by 3 bases and J by 5 bases, with 5 bases between them. The CDR3 DNA follows: TGCAGTGCTAGGCGGAACAATGAGCAGTTCTTC. Its protein is CSARRNNEQFF.

The chain recombines TRBV9 with TRBJ2-3; tentative D call: TRBD2 (5 bases). Trimming took off 2 bases at V and 2 bases at J, with 18 bases between the two ends. The CDR3 has 17 residues. Germline assignment: CDR1 SGDLS and CDR2 YYNGEE. CDR3 in amino acids: CASSVRLTSLDTDTQYF. The DNA for the CDR3 is TGTGCCAGCAGCGTCCGGCTAACTAGTCTGGACACAGATACGCAGTATTTT.

The chain has TRBV4-1 and TRBJ1-4, with 7 bases aligning to TRBD1. Germline values: CDR1 MGHRA, CDR2 YSYEKL. V gave up 0 bases and J gave up 9 bases; unmatched junction bases: 7. The CDR3 totals 15 residues. The CDR3 sequence is CASSQEGTVAKKLFF. Written as DNA, the CDR3 is TGCGCCAGCAGCCAAGAGGGGACAGTAGCTAAAAAACTGTTTTTT.

The chain joins TRBV4-3 to TRBJ2-1; D is perhaps TRBD1 (5 bases). This CDR3 has 14 residues. Germline CDR1 reads LGHNA; CDR2 reads YSLEER. The V end was cut by 0 bases, the J end by 8 bases, with 11 bases between. This chain's CDR3 is CASSQDTTEDEQFF. The CDR3 nucleotides are TGCGCCAGCAGCCAAGATACGACAGAAGATGAGCAGTTCTTC.

This sequence joins TRBV13 and TRBJ1-4; 9 nucleotides line up with TRBD1. The CDR3 covers 14 residues. From germline, CDR1 is PRHDT and CDR2 FYEKMQ (reference sequence). V shed 5 bases and J 4 bases; nucleotides not matched to a gene: 2. For the CDR3, the DNA is TGTGCCAGCAGCACGACAGGGGGTAATGAAAAACTGTTTTTT. Its translation: CASSTTGGNEKLFF.

This chain links TRBV3-1 (or the pseudogene TRBV3-2) with TRBJ2-1; 9 bases fit TRBD2. Germline trimming cut 4 bases from V and 7 bases from J; bases unmatched to any gene: 11. Germline values: CDR1 LGHDT, CDR2 YNNKEL (reference sequence). CDR3 size: 16 residues. The CDR3 region is CASSPGSGRRRNEQFF. CDR3 nucleotides: TGTGCCAGCAGCCCGGGTAGCGGGAGAAGGCGTAATGAGCAGTTCTTC.

J is TRBJ2-7 and V is TRBV30; D gene unclear. CDR1 is GTSNPN and CDR2 is SVGIG in the germline V gene (reference sequence). The V end lost 0 bases, the J end lost 0 bases, and 15 bases lay between the germline ends. The CDR3 loop spans 16 amino acids. The CDR3, as DNA: TGTGCCTGGAGTGTAGTAGGAGCCCCCGACTCCTACGAGCAGTACTTC. Translated: CAWSVVGAPDSYEQYF.

The count of this clone is one. The chain has TRBV29-1 and TRBJ2-3; D is unresolved. Germline loops: CDR1 SQVTM, CDR2 ANQGSEA. The germline V and J ends were trimmed by 3 bases and 2 bases, with 6 bases remaining between them. CDR3 length: 12 residues. CDR3 loop: CSVERDTDTQYF. DNA of the CDR3: TGCAGCGTTGAGCGCGACACAGATACGCAGTATTTT.

The chain recombines TRBV5-4 with TRBJ2-1; 9 nucleotides match TRBD2. Trimming took 3 bases from V and 5 from J; bases not matched to a gene: 9. The CDR3 spans 16 residues. Germline assignment: CDR1 SGHNT and CDR2 YYREEE (reference sequence). In DNA, the CDR3 is TGTGCCAGCAGCTCCCCGGGGGCTAGCGGGGACAATGAGCAGTTCTTC. It codes for CASSSPGASGDNEQFF.

This clone has only one observation. J is TRBJ2-7 and V is TRBV29-1; TRBD2 matches at 9 bases. The germline V gene encodes CDR1 SQVTM and CDR2 ANQGSEA. V shed 3 bases and J 6 bases; nucleotides not matched to a gene: 3. CDR3 length: 12 residues. The CDR3 DNA sequence: TGCAGCGTTGAGCGGGGGGGCTCCGAGCAGTACTTC. It yields the protein CSVERGGSEQYF.

V gene TRBV27 combines with J gene TRBJ1-2, with 12 bases fitting TRBD1. Losses at the gene ends were 3 bases for V and 6 bases for J; bases not matched to a gene: 8. The germline CDR1 and CDR2 sequences are MNHEY and SMNVEV (reference sequence). The CDR3 is 16 residues long. This CDR3 is CASSFSPGQGAHGYTF. In DNA form, the CDR3 reads TGTGCCAGCAGTTTCTCGCCGGGACAGGGGGCGCATGGCTACACCTTC.